The next 4 T cell receptor beta chains were all read from a single sample in a study of cytomegalovirus exposure and HLA in healthy donors. PCR amplification relied on 60 Vbeta primers (plus 13 Jbeta primers). Repertoires were generated with immunoSEQ multiplex PCR, while TCRdb's copy carries only in-frame clones and drops some. The sample carries 170,000 or so clones, 80% recorded once. Sequenced input: PBMCs. The receptors were sampled from a woman aged 45-60 years in good health and CMV-seropositive.

This clone was seen a handful of times. CDR3 sequence (DNA): TGTGCCATTCTGAGGGCAGGCTACAATGAGCAGTTCTTC. This translates into CAILRAGYNEQFF. The rearrangement joins TRBV2 to TRBJ2-1; D may be TRBD2 (5 bases). The CDR3 runs 13 residues. Trimming took 10 bases from V and 3 from J, leaving 13 bases between them. CDR1 SNHLY and CDR2 FYNNEI come from the germline V gene. The whole variable domain, remainder taken from reference TRBV2 and TRBJ2-1, is EPEVTQTPSHQVTQMGQEVILRCVPISNHLYFYWYRQILGQKVEFLVSFYNNEISEKSEIFDDQFSVERPDGSNFTLKIRSTKLEDSAMYFCAILRAGYNEQFFGPGTRLTVL.

This chain links TRBV9 with TRBJ1-2, with D possibly TRBD1 on 6 matching bases. Germline CDR1 and CDR2: SGDLS and YYNGEE. The CDR3 sequence is 14 residues long. With 4 bases removed from V and 2 bases from J, the gap between germline ends came to 12 bases. CDR3 protein: CASSRQAGNYGYTF. The CDR3 region has the DNA TGTGCCAGCAGCCGACAGGCCGGGAACTATGGCTACACCTTC.

The chain carries TRBV4-3 and TRBJ2-7; possible D gene TRBD2, 5 bases. Germline CDR1 and CDR2: LGHNA and YSLEER. V lost 1 base to trimming and J lost 0 bases, with 13 bases between them. CDR3 length: 16 residues. The CDR3 DNA follows: TGCGCCAGCAGCCAAGCCTCGGCTCGGGACTCCTACGAGCAGTACTTC. This translates into CASSQASARDSYEQYF.

Comment on this clone: Other DNA sequences in the same sample also yield this CDR3. The CDR3 region is CASSIGLNYGYTF. Here the CDR3 DNA reads TGTGCCAGTAGTATAGGTTTAAACTATGGCTACACCTTC. The genes are TRBV19 and TRBJ1-2; D not certain. V lost 1 base, J lost 2 bases, and 5 bases lay in between. The CDR3 is made up of 13 amino acids. Germline V gene lookup returns CDR1 LNHDA and CDR2 SQIVND (reference sequence).